The 19 T cell receptor beta chains presented below share a single source sample, sequenced in a study of blood T cell repertoires in COVID-19. TCRdb keeps only in-frame clones here, not all; method: immunoSEQ multiplex PCR. The data show about 270,000 clones, around 90% seen once. The sample was peripheral blood. These receptors originate from a person aged 18 to 30 with COVID-19, enrolled during active disease.

The chain joins TRBV7-9 to TRBJ2-3; 7 positions match TRBD1. Per the germline V gene, CDR1 is SEHNR and CDR2 is FQNEAQ (reference sequence). The CDR3 has 14 residues. V lost 1 base and J lost 9; bases outside the gene matches: 7. This chain's CDR3 is CASSLEGTEQTQYF. CDR3 nucleotides: TGTGCCAGCAGCTTAGAAGGGACAGAACAAACGCAGTATTTT.

The rearrangement uses TRBV13 and TRBJ2-1; perhaps TRBD2 as D (6 bases). CDR3 size: 17 residues. Germline V gene data show CDR1 as PRHDT and CDR2 as FYEKMQ (reference sequence). V was shortened by 4 bases and J by 8 bases, with 24 bases between the two germline ends. CDR3 in DNA: TGTGCCAGCAGCTCACCGGGACGGGAGTCTCTAATACATGAGCAGTTCTTC. It specifies CASSSPGRESLIHEQFF. Filled out from reference TRBV13 and TRBJ2-1, the complete variable domain reads AAGVIQSPRHLIKEKRETATLKCYPIPRHDTVYWYQQGPGQDPQFLISFYEKMQSDKGSIPDRFSAQQFSDYHSELNMSSLELGDSALYFCASSSPGRESLIHEQFFGPGTRLTVL.

This rearrangement joins TRBV7-9 to TRBJ1-1, with unresolved D. CDR1 is SEHNR, CDR2 FQNEAQ, per germline (reference sequence). Trimming removed 7 bases from V and 2 bases from J, with 14 bases in between. The CDR3 consists of 14 residues. CDR3 DNA sequence: TGTGCCAGCACCCTAGGTGGCATTAACACTGAAGCTTTCTTT. As protein: CASTLGGINTEAFF.

This clone was counted a single time. This sequence joins TRBV28 and TRBJ1-2; TRBD1 is a possible D gene (6 bases). From germline, CDR1 is MDHEN and CDR2 SYDVKM. The CDR3 loop spans 13 amino acids. Trimming shortened V by 4 bases and J by 4 bases, and 10 bases separated the two germline ends. CDR3 protein: CASSSQGRYGYTF. The CDR3 nucleotides are TGTGCCAGCAGTTCCCAGGGGCGCTATGGCTACACCTTC.

This chain connects TRBV27 to TRBJ1-3; a weak D match, TRBD1 (6 bases). This CDR3 comprises 16 residues. V shed 6 bases and J shed 1 base, with 16 bases lying between them. The germline V gene has CDR1 MNHEY and CDR2 SMNVEV (reference sequence). The CDR3: CASRSQGVGSGNTIYF. As DNA, the CDR3 is TGTGCCAGCAGATCACAGGGAGTGGGGTCTGGAAACACCATATATTTT.

V gene TRBV18 combines with J gene TRBJ2-7; 7 bases are shared with TRBD1. Losses at the gene ends were 0 bases for V and 2 bases for J; bases not matched to a gene: 1. The germline gives CDR1 KGHSH, CDR2 LQKENI. The CDR3 sequence is 14 residues long. The CDR3 DNA is TGTGCCAGCTCACCACCGGACAGGACCTACGAGCAGTACTTC. This encodes CASSPPDRTYEQYF.

The chain has TRBV10-3 and TRBJ2-6; 7 nucleotides line up with TRBD1. CDR3 length: 18 residues. The germline CDR1 and CDR2 sequences are ENHRY and SYGVKD. Losses at the gene ends were 5 bases for V and 0 bases for J; bases not matched to a gene: 10. Written as DNA, the CDR3 is TGTGCCATCAGTTTCAGGGACAGCACCCCCTCTGGGGCCAACGTCCTGACTTTC. The encoded protein is CAISFRDSTPSGANVLTF.

The chain employs TRBV10-3 and TRBJ2-7; D ambiguous. Trimming cost V 5 bases and J 0 bases, with 14 bases left between them. The germline V gene encodes CDR1 ENHRY and CDR2 SYGVKD. The CDR3 extends over 15 amino acids. CDR3: CAISTAAVSSYEQYF. The DNA for the CDR3 is TGTGCCATCAGTACCGCGGCGGTGTCCTCCTACGAGCAGTACTTC.

The chain joins TRBV30 to TRBJ2-5, with 10 bases that match TRBD1. V was clipped by 3 bases and J by 2 bases; unmatched bases: 3. Germline lookup yields CDR1 GTSNPN and CDR2 SVGIG (reference sequence). The CDR3 spans 14 residues. The CDR3 spells CAWSRDRGQETQYF. The CDR3 nucleotides read TGTGCCTGGAGCCGGGACAGGGGTCAAGAGACCCAGTACTTC.

The chain is built from TRBV29-1 and TRBJ1-3; TRBD1 aligns across 8 bases. In germline, CDR1 is SQVTM, CDR2 ANQGSEA. V was pared by 6 bases and J by 4 bases, with 11 bases of the junction left unmatched. This CDR3 is 15 amino acids long. The CDR3 DNA reads as TGCAGCGTGCGGACAGGGCTGAAATCCGGAAACACCATATATTTT. This gives the protein CSVRTGLKSGNTIYF.

The CDR3 spells CASKSMRDTEAFF. CDR3 bases: TGTGCCAGCAAATCCATGAGGGACACTGAAGCTTTCTTT. The genes are TRBV6-6 and TRBJ1-1, with unresolved D. Germline CDR1 and CDR2: MNHNY and SVGAGI (reference sequence). Trimming pared 7 bases from V and 3 bases from J, leaving 12 bases between. The CDR3 has 13 amino acids.

Of note for this clone: The same CDR3 can be traced to other DNA sequences in this sample. The V and J genes are TRBV11-2 and TRBJ1-1; TRBD1 matches 8 bases. This CDR3 spans 13 amino acids. J gave up 7 bases and V 6 bases, and 7 bases lay outside the gene matches. Germline CDR1 SGHAT, CDR2 FQNNGV. DNA of the CDR3: TGTGCCAGCAGTTTTCCTGACAGGGGTGAAGCTTTCTTT. It yields the protein CASSFPDRGEAFF.

The V gene is TRBV5-6, the J gene TRBJ2-7; no clear D. Germline values: CDR1 SGHDT, CDR2 YYEEEE. CDR3 length equals 14 residues. Trimming stripped 0 bases from V and 2 bases from J, with 9 bases between. The chain's CDR3 is CASSLGSVAYEQYF. The CDR3 DNA reads as TGTGCCAGCAGCTTGGGGTCGGTGGCCTACGAGCAGTACTTC.

This chain links TRBV6-6 with TRBJ1-1, with D unresolved. CDR3 length: 13 amino acids. Trimming left V 7 bases short and J 3 bases short, with 12 bases between. Looked up from germline, CDR1 is MNHNY and CDR2 is SVGAGI (reference sequence). CDR3 region: CASTLKRDTEAFF. DNA of the CDR3: TGTGCCAGCACCCTAAAGAGAGACACTGAAGCTTTCTTT.

The J gene is TRBJ2-7, the V gene TRBV28; weak D call: TRBD2 (6 bases). Germline V gene sequence: CDR1 MDHEN, CDR2 SYDVKM. Trimming removed 6 bases from V and 2 bases from J, with 11 bases in between. The CDR3 extends over 13 amino acids. The CDR3 protein is CASRLEGPYEQYF. The DNA for the CDR3 is TGTGCCAGCAGATTGGAGGGGCCCTACGAGCAGTACTTC. The whole variable domain, filled in from reference TRBV28 and TRBJ2-7, reads DVKVTQSSRYLVKRTGEKVFLECVQDMDHENMFWYRQDPGLGLRLIYFSYDVKMKEKGDIPEGYSVSREKKERFSLILESASTNQTSMYLCASRLEGPYEQYFGPGTRLTVT.

The V call is TRBV2, the J call TRBJ2-1; 8 nucleotides line up with TRBD2. The CDR3 runs to 15 residues. V was pared by 11 bases and J by 6 bases, with 15 bases of the junction left unmatched. Germline V CDR1 and CDR2: SNHLY, FYNNEI. CDR3 DNA: TGTGCCCGTTCTCTCGGGAGGGAGGTAGGCAATGAGCAGTTCTTC. This codes for CARSLGREVGNEQFF.

This rearrangement joins TRBV10-1 to TRBJ2-7, with unresolved D. The V end was cut by 6 bases, the J end by 6 bases, with 21 bases between. The CDR3 contains 15 residues. From germline, CDR1 is WNHNN and CDR2 SYGVQD (reference sequence). The CDR3 loop is CASSAETGFLGEQYF. The DNA of the CDR3 is TGCGCCAGCAGCGCCGAGACTGGGTTTTTGGGCGAGCAGTACTTC.

This rearrangement joins TRBV9 to TRBJ1-4, with D perhaps matching TRBD1 (5 bases). This CDR3 comprises 15 residues. Germline-derived CDR1 and CDR2 are SGDLS and YYNGEE. The V and J ends lost 4 bases and 6 bases respectively, with 16 bases between them. The CDR3 loop is CASSSTGRGDEKLFF. The CDR3, as DNA: TGTGCCAGCAGCTCAACCGGGAGAGGGGATGAAAAACTGTTTTTT.

In DNA form, the CDR3 reads TGTGCCAGCAGTGAGGACAAAGCAGGGGAACAAGAGACCCAGTACTTC. Translation: CASSEDKAGEQETQYF. This chain uses TRBV25-1 with TRBJ2-5; tentatively, D is TRBD1 (6 bases). The CDR3 is made up of 16 amino acids. The germline V gene encodes CDR1 MGHDK and CDR2 SYGVNS. V was trimmed by 3 bases and J by 2 bases, leaving 16 bases between them. The full variable domain, in which reference TRBV25-1 and TRBJ2-5 provide the parts outside the CDR3, is EADIYQTPRYLVIGTGKKITLECSQTMGHDKMYWYQQDPGMELHLIHYSYGVNSTEKGDLSSESTVSRIRTEHFPLTLESARPSHTSQYLCASSEDKAGEQETQYFGPGTRLLVL.